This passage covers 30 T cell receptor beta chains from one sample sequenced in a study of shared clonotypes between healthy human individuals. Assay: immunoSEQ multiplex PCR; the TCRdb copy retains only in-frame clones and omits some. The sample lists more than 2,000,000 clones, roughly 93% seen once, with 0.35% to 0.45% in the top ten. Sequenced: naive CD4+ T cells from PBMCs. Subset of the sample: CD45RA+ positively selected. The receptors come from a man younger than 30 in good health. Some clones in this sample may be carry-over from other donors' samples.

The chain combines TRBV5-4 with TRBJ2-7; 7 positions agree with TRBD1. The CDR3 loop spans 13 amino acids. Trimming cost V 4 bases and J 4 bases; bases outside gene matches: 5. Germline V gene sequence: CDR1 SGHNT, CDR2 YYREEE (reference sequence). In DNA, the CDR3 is TGTGCCAGCAGCCCTGACAGGGTGTACGAGCAGTACTTC. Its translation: CASSPDRVYEQYF.

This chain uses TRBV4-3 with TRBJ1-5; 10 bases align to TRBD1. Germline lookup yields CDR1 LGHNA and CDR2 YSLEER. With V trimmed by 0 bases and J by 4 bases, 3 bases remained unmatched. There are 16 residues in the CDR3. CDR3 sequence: CASSQEPGQGNQPQHF. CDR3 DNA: TGCGCCAGCAGCCAAGAACCGGGACAGGGGAATCAGCCCCAGCATTTT.

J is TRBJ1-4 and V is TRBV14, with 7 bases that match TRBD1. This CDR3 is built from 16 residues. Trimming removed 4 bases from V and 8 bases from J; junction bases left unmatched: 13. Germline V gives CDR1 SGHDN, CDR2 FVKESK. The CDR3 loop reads CASSRGQTGSREKLFF. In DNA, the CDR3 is TGTGCCAGCAGCCGAGGACAGACAGGGTCGAGAGAAAAACTGTTTTTT.

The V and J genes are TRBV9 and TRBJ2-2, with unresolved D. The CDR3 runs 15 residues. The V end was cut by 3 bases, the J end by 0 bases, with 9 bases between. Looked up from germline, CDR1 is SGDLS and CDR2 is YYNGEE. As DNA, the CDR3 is TGTGCCAGCAGCGACCGACGGGCGAACACCGGGGAGCTGTTTTTT. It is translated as CASSDRRANTGELFF.

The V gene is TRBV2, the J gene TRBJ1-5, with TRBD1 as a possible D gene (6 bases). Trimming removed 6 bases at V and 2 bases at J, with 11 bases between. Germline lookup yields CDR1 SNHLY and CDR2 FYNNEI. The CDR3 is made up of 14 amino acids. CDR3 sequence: CASSADSGNQPQHF. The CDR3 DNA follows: TGTGCCAGCAGCGCGGACAGCGGCAATCAGCCCCAGCATTTT.

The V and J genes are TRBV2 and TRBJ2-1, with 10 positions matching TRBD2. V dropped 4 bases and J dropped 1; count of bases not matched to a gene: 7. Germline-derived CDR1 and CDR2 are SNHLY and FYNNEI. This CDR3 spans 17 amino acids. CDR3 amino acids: CASSVGSGRPSYNEQFF. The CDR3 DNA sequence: TGTGCCAGCAGTGTTGGTAGCGGGAGGCCTTCCTACAATGAGCAGTTCTTC.

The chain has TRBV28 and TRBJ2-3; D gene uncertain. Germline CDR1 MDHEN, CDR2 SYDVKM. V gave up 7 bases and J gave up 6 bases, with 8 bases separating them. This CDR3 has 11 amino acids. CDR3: CASKGGDTQYF. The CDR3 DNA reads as TGTGCCAGCAAAGGTGGGGATACGCAGTATTTT.

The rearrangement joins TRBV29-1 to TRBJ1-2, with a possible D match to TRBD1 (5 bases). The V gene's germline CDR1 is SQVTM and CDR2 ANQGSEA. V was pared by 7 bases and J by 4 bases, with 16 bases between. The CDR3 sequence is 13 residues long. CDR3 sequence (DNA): TGCAGCGCCGCTGAGCCAGGGACCTATGGCTACACCTTC. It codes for CSAAEPGTYGYTF. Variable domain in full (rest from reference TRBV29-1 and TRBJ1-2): SAVISQKPSRDICQRGTSLTIQCQVDSQVTMMFWYRQQPGQSLTLIATANQGSEATYESGFVIDKFPISRPNLTFSTLTVSNMSPEDSSIYLCSAAEPGTYGYTFGSGTRLTVV.

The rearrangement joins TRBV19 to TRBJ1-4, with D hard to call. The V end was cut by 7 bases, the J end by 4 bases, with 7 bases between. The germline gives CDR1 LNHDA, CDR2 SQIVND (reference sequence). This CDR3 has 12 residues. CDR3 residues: CASTSLNEKLFF. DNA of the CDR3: TGTGCCAGTACTAGCCTTAATGAAAAACTGTTTTTT.

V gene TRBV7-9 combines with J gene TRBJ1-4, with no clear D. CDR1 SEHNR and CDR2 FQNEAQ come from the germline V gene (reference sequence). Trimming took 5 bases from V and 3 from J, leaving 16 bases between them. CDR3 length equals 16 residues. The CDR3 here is CASSGTMALPNEKLFF. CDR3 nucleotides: TGTGCCAGCAGCGGTACTATGGCGTTACCTAATGAAAAACTGTTTTTT.

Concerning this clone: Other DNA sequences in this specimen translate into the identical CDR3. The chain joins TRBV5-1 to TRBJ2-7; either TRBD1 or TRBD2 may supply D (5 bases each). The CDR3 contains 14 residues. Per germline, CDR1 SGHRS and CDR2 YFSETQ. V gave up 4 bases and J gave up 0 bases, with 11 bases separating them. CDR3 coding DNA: TGCGCCAGCAGCCGAGGGGCCAGCTCCTACGAGCAGTACTTC. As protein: CASSRGASSYEQYF.

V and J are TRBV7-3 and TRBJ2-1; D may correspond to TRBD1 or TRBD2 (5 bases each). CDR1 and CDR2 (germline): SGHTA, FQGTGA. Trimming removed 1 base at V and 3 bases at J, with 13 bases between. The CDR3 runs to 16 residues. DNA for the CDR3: TGTGCCAGCAGCTTAATCGGGACGCGGAACTACAATGAGCAGTTCTTC. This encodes CASSLIGTRNYNEQFF.

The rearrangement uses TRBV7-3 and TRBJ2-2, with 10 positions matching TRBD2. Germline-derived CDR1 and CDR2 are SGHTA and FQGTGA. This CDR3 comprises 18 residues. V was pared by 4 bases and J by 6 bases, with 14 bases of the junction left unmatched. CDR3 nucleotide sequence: TGTGCCAGCAGCTCCAATCGAGCGGGAGGGGTGGAGGCCGGGGAGCTGTTTTTT. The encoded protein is CASSSNRAGGVEAGELFF. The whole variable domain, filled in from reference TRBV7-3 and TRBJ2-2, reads GAGVSQTPSNKVTEKGKYVELRCDPISGHTALYWYRQSLGQGPEFLIYFQGTGAADDSGLPNDRFFAVRPEGSVSTLKIQRTERGDSAVYLCASSSNRAGGVEAGELFFGEGSRLTVL.

This chain's CDR3 is CASSRPGTGSYEQYF. The CDR3, as DNA: TGTGCCAGCAGTCGACCTGGGACAGGCTCCTACGAGCAGTACTTC. The gene calls are TRBV6-5 and TRBJ2-7; 8 bases align to TRBD1. The CDR3 spans 15 residues. V shed 5 bases, J shed 0 bases, and the junction held 6 bases outside the gene matches. The V gene's germline CDR1 is MNHEY and CDR2 SVGAGI.

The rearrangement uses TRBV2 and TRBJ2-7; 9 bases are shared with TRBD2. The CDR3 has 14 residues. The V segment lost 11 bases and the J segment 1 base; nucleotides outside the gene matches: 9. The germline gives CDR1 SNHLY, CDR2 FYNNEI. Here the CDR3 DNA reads TGTGCCGGAAAACTAGCGGGCGGATCCTACGAGCAGTACTTC. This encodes CAGKLAGGSYEQYF.

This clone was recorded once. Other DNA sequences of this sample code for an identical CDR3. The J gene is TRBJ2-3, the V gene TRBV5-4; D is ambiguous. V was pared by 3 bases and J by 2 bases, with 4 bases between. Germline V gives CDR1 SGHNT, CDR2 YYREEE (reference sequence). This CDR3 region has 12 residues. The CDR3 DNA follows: TGTGCCAGCAGCTCTTACACAGATACGCAGTATTTT. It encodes CASSSYTDTQYF.

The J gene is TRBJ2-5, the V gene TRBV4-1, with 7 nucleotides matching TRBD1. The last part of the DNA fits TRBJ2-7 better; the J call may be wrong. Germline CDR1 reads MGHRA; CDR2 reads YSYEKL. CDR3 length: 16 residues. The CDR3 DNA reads TGCGCCAGCAGCCAGGGGGACAGTAGAAGCTCCTACGAGCAGTACTTC. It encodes CASSQGDSRSSYEQYF.

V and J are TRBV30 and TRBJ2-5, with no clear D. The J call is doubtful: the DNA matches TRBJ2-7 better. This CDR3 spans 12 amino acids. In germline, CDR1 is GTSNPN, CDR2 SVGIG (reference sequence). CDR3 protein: CAWSVGVTEQYF. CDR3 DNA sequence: TGTGCCTGGAGTGTAGGCGTTACCGAGCAGTACTTC.

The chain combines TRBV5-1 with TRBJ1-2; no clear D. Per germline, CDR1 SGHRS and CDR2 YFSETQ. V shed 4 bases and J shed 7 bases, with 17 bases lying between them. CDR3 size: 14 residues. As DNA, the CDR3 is TGCGCCAGCAGCGAGGGAACGGCCCTGGGTGGCTACACCTTC. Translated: CASSEGTALGGYTF.

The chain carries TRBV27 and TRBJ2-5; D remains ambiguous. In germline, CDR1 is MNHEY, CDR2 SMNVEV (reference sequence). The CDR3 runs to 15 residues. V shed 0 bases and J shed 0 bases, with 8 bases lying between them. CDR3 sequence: CASSLSRRNQETQYF. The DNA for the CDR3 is TGTGCCAGCAGTTTATCGCGGCGTAACCAAGAGACCCAGTACTTC.

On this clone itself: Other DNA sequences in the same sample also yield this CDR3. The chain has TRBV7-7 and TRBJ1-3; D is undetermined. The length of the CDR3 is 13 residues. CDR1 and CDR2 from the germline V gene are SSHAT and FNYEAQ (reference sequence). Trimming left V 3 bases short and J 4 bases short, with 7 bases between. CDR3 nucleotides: TGTGCCAGCAGCTTGGACCGGGGAAACACCATATATTTT. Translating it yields CASSLDRGNTIYF.

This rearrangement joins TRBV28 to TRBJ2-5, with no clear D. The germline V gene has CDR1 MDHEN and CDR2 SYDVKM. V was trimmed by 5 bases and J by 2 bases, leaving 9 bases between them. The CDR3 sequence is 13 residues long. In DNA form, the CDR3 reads TGTGCCAGCAGTCATCGGGTTCAAGAGACCCAGTACTTC. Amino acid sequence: CASSHRVQETQYF.

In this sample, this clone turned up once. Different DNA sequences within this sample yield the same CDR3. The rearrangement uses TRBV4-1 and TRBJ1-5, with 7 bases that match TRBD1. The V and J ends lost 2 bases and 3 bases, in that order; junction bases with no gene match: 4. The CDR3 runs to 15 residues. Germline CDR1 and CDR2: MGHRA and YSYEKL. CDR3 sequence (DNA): TGCGCCAGCAGCCAATTCGACAGGGACAATCAGCCCCAGCATTTT. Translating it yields CASSQFDRDNQPQHF.

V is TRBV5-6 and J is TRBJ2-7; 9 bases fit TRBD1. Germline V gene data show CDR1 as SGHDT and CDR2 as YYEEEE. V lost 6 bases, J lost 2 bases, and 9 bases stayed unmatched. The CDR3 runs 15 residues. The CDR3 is CASNLGGTGTYEQYF. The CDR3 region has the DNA TGTGCCAGCAACCTGGGGGGGACAGGGACCTACGAGCAGTACTTC.

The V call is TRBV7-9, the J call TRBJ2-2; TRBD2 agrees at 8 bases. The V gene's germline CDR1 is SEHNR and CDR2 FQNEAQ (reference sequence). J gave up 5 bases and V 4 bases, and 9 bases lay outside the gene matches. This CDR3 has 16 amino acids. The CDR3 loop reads CASSSPGGSITGELFF. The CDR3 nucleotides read TGTGCCAGCAGCTCCCCGGGGGGGTCCATAACCGGGGAGCTGTTTTTT.

The CDR3 DNA reads TGTGCCAGCTCACCCCCCCACTTAGCCAAAAACATTCAGTACTTC. Protein product: CASSPPHLAKNIQYF. The chain carries TRBV18 and TRBJ2-4; the D is unclear. The CDR3 is 15 residues long. Trimming cost V 3 bases and J 0 bases, with 9 bases left between them. CDR1 and CDR2 (germline): KGHSH, LQKENI.

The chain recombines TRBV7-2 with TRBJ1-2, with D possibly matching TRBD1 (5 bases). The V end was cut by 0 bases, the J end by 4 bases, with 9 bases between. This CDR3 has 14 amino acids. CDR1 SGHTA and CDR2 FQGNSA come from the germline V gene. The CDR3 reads CASSLAGTAYGYTF. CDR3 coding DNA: TGTGCCAGCAGCTTAGCCGGGACCGCCTATGGCTACACCTTC.

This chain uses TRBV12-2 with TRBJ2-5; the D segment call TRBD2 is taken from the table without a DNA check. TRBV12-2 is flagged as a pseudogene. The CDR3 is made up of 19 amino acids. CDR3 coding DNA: TGTGCAAGTCGCTTAGTAAGGGGCGGGACCCACAGCGAGGGCGAGACCCAGTACTTC. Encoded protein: CASRLVRGGTHSEGETQYF.

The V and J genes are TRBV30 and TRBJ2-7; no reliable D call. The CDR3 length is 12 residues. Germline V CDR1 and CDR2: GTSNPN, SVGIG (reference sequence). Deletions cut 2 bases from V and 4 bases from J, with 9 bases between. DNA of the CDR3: TGTGCCTGGAGTCCATCCGGTTACGAGCAGTACTTC. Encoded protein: CAWSPSGYEQYF. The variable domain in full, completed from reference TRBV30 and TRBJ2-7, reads SQTIHQWPATLVQPVGSPLSLECTVEGTSNPNLYWYRQAAGRGLQLLFYSVGIGQISSEVPQNLSASRPQDRQFILSSKKLLLSDSGFYLCAWSPSGYEQYFGPGTRLTVT.

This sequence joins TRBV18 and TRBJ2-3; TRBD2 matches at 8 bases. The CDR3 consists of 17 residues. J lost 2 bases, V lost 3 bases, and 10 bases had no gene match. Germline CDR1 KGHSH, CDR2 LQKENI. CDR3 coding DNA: TGTGCCAGCTCACCCTTGACTAGCGCAACGGTCACAGATACGCAGTATTTT. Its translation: CASSPLTSATVTDTQYF.